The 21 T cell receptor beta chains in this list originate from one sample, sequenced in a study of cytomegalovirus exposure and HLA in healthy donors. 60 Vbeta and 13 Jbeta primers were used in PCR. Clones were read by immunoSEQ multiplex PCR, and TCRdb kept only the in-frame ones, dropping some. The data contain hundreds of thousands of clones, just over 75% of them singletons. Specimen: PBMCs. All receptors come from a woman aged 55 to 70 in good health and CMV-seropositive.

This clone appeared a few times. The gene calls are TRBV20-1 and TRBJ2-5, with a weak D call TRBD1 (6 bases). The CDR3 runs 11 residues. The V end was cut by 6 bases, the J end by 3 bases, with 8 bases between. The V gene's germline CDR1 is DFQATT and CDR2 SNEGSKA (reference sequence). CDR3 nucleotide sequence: TGCAGTGCCGGACAGAAAGAGACCCAGTACTTC. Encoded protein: CSAGQKETQYF.

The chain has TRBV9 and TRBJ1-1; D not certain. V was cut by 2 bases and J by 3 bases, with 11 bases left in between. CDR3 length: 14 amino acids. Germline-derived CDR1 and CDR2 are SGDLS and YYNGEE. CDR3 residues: CASSVGSGHTEAFF. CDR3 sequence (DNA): TGTGCCAGCAGCGTCGGATCGGGTCACACTGAAGCTTTCTTT.

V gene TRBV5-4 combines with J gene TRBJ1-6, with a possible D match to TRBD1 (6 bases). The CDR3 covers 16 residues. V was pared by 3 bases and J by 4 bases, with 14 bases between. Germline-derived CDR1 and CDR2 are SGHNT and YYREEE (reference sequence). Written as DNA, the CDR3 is TGTGCCAGCAGCTCGCAGGGGAGTCCGTATAATTCACCCCTCCACTTT. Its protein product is CASSSQGSPYNSPLHF.

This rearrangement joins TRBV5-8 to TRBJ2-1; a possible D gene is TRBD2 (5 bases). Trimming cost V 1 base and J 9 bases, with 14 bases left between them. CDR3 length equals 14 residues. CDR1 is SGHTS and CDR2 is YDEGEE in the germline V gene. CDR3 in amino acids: CASSLSGSNSEQFF. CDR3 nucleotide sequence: TGTGCCAGCAGCTTGTCGGGAAGCAATAGTGAGCAGTTCTTC.

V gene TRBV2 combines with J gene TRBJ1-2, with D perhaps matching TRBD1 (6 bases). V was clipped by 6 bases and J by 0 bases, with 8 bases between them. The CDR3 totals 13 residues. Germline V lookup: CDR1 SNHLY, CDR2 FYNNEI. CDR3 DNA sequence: TGTGCCAGCAGAAACAGGGCTAACTATGGCTACACCTTC. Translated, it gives CASRNRANYGYTF.

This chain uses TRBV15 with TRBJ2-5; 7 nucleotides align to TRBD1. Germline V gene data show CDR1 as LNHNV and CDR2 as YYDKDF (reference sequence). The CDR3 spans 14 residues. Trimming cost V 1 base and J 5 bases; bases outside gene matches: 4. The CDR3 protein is CATSRGQGLETQYF. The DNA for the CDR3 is TGTGCCACCAGCAGAGGACAGGGCTTGGAGACCCAGTACTTC.

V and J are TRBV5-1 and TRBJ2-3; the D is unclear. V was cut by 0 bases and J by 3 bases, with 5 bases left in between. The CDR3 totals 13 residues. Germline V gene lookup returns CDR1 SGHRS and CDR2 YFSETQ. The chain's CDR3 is CASSLVPTDTQYF. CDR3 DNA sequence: TGCGCCAGCAGCTTGGTTCCGACAGATACGCAGTATTTT.

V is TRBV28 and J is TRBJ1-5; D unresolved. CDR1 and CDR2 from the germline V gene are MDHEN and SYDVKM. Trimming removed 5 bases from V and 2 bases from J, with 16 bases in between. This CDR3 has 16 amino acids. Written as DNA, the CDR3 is TGTGCCAGCAGTATCTCGTCGGGGTATGGCAATCAGCCCCAGCATTTT. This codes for CASSISSGYGNQPQHF.

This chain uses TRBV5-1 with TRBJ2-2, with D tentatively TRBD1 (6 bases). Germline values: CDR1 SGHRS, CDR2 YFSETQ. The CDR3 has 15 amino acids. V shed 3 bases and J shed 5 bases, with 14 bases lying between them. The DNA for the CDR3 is TGCGCCAGCAGCTCAACCTCAGGGGAGACCGGGGAGCTGTTTTTT. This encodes CASSSTSGETGELFF.

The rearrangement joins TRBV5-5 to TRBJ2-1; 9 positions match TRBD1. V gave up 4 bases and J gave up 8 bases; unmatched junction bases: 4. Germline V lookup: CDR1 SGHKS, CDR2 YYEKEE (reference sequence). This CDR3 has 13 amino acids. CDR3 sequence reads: CASSRDRAYEQFF. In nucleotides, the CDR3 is TGTGCCAGCAGCCGGGACAGGGCCTATGAGCAGTTCTTC.

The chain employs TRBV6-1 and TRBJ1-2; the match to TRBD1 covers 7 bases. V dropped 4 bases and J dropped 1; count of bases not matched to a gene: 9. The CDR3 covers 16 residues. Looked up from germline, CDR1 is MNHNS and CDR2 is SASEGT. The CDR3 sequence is CASSGQSGTVNYGYTF. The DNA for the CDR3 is TGTGCCAGCAGTGGACAGTCCGGGACAGTTAACTATGGCTACACCTTC.

CDR3 coding DNA: TGTGCCAGCAGCCAGGGACTTTACAATGAGCAGTTCTTC. Translating gives CASSQGLYNEQFF. This sequence joins TRBV14 and TRBJ2-1; D is possibly TRBD2 (6 bases). This CDR3 is 13 amino acids long. Germline-derived CDR1 and CDR2 are SGHDN and FVKESK. V was clipped by 3 bases and J by 4 bases, with 7 bases between them.

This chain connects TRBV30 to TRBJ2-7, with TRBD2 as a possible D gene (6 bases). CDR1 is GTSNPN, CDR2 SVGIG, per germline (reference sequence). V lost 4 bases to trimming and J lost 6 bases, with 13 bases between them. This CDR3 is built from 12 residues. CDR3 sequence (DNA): TGTGCCTGGACTCGAGGGACTCCCGAGCAGTACTTC. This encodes CAWTRGTPEQYF.

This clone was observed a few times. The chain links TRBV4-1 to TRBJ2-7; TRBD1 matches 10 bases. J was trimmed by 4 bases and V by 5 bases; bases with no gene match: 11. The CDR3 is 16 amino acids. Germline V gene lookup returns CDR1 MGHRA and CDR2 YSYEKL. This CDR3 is CASSISGTGEGYEQYF. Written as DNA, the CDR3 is TGCGCCAGCAGCATTTCCGGGACAGGGGAAGGATACGAGCAGTACTTC.

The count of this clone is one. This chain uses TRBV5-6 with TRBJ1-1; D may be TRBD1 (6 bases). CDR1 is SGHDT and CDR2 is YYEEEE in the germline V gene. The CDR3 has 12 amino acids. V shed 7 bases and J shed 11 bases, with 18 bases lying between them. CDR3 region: CASEQGVGDAFF. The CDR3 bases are TGTGCCAGCGAACAGGGCGTGGGCGACGCTTTCTTT.

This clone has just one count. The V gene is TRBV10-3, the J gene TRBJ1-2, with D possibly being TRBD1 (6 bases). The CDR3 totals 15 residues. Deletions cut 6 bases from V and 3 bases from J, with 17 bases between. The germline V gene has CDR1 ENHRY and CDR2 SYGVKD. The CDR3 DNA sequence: TGTGCCATCAGAGACTACAGGGTACAGGACTATGGCTACACCTTC. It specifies CAIRDYRVQDYGYTF.

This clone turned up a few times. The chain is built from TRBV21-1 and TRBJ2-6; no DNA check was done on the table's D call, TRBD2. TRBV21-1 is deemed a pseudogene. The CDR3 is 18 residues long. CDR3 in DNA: TGTGCCAGCAGCAAAGGTTCGAGGGACTCCTCTGGGGCCAACGTCCTGACTTTC. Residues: CASSKGSRDSSGANVLTF.

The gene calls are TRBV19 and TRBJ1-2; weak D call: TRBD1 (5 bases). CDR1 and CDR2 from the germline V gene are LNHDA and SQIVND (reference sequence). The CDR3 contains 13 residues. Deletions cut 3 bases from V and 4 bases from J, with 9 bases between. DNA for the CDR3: TGTGCCAGTAGTATTATAGGGGCCTATGGCTACACCTTC. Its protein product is CASSIIGAYGYTF.

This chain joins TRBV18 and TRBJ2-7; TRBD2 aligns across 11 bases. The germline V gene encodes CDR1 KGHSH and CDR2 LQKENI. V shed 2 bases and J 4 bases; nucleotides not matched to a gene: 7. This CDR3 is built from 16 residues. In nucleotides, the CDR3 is TGTGCCAGCTCACCAGGGGCGGCTAGCGGGGGGTACGAGCAGTACTTC. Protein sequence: CASSPGAASGGYEQYF.

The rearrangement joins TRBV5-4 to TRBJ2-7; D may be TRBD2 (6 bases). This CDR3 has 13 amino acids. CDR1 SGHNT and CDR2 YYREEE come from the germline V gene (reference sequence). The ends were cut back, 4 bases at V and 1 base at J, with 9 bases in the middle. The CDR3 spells CASSRSGSYEQYF. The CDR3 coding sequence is TGTGCCAGCAGCAGGAGCGGGTCCTACGAGCAGTACTTC.

The CDR3 here is CASSLPGQSLEAFF. In DNA form, the CDR3 reads TGTGCCAGCAGCTTACCGGGACAGAGTCTTGAAGCTTTCTTT. The chain joins TRBV5-5 to TRBJ1-1; 7 bases align to TRBD1. The germline V gene encodes CDR1 SGHKS and CDR2 YYEKEE (reference sequence). The CDR3 is 14 residues long. V was pared by 2 bases and J by 7 bases, with 8 bases of the junction left unmatched.